This paragraph reports one T cell receptor (beta chain). Antigen specificity is unknown. Trimming took off 5 bases at V and 1 base at J, with 14 bases between the two ends. This CDR3 region has 16 residues. Germline V gene lookup returns CDR1 SGHTA and CDR2 FQGNSA. The data originate from a study of T cell responses to AZD1222 COVID-19 vaccine. Here immunoSEQ multiplex PCR was the method, and the copy in TCRdb shows in-frame clones only, minus some. The sample holds some 90,000 clones, roughly 89% seen once. The study's findings and limits: Of spike-specific TCRs, nearly half reportedly target regions left unmutated in variants. The donor cohort was predominantly white British with a female majority, and clonal diversity may have been underestimated. When two AZD1222 doses had been given, Spike-specific TCR breadth and depth rose. Among AZD1222 vaccinees, only five to seven were seropositive at baseline.

This rearrangement joins TRBV7-2 to TRBJ1-4; D remains unclear. This clonotype was obtained from an adult in good health. The specimen was peripheral blood, collected on day 0 of MenACWY control vaccination. The CDR3 DNA reads TGTGCCAGCAGCAGACCGGGCTCCCTAACTAATGAAAAACTGTTTTTT. Translated, it gives CASSRPGSLTNEKLFF.